This TCR beta chain was recovered during a study of T cell clonotyping in hematopoietic cell transplantation. Regarding the study as a whole: Pathologically expanded recipient clonotypes increased progressively from day 30 to day 180 as diversity fell.

With respect to this clone: The antigen remains undetermined.

Generated by immunoSEQ multiplex PCR, the TCRdb table keeps only in-frame clones and is missing some. The sample has tens of thousands of clones, 85% seen once; the top ten hold approximately 3%. Time point: recipient sample about 28 days before transplant, after cytoreduction. Germline CDR1 is LNHNV and CDR2 is YYDKDF (reference sequence). The CDR3 loop spans 15 amino acids. V lost 2 bases and J 6 bases, leaving 16 bases between the germline ends. The chain carries TRBV15 and TRBJ1-2; a possible D gene is TRBD1 (6 bases). The specimen comprised peripheral blood mononuclear cells, sampled before stem cell transplant. The TCR was taken from a man in his 60s with acute myeloid leukemia. Some clones in this sample may be carry-over from other donors' samples. The CDR3 region is CATSRSRTDTHGYTF. The CDR3 DNA reads TGTGCCACCAGCAGATCGAGGACAGACACGCATGGCTACACCTTC.